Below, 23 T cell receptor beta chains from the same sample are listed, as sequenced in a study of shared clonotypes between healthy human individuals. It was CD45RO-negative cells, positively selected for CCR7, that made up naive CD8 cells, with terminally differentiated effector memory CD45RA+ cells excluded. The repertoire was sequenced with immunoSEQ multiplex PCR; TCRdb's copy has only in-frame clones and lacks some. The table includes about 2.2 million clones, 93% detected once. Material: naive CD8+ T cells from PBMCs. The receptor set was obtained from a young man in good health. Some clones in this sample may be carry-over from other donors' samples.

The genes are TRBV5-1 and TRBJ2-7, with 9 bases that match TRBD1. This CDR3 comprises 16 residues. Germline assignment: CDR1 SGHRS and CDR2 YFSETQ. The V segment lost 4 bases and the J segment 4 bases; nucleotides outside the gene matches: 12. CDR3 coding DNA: TGCGCCAGCAGCCCTGGTACGTTGGACAGGGGTTACGAGCAGTACTTC. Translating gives CASSPGTLDRGYEQYF.

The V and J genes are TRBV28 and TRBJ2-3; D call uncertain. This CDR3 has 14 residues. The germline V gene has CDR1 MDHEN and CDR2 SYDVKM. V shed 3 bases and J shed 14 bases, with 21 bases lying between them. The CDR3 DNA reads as TGTGCCAGCAGTTTTCTCGAGAGCAGGTGGTCGCCGTATTTT. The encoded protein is CASSFLESRWSPYF.

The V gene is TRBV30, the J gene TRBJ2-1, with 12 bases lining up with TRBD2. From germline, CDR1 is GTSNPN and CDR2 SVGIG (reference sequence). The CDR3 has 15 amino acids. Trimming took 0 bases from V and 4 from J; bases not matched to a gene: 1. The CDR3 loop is CAWSVTSGRYNEQFF. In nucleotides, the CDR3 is TGTGCCTGGAGTGTAACTAGCGGGAGGTACAATGAGCAGTTCTTC.

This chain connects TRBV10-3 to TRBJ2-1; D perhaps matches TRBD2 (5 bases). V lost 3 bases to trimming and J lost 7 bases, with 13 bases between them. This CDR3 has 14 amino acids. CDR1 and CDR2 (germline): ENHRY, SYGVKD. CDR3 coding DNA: TGTGCCATCAGTGACAGGTTGGAGGTTAATGAGCAGTTCTTC. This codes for CAISDRLEVNEQFF.

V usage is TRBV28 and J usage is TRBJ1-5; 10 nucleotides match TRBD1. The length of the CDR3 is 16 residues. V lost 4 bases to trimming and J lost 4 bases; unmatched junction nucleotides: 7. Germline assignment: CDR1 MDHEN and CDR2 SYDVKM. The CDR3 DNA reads TGTGCCAGCAGTTACCCGACAGGGGGCGGGAATCAGCCCCAGCATTTT. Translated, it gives CASSYPTGGGNQPQHF.

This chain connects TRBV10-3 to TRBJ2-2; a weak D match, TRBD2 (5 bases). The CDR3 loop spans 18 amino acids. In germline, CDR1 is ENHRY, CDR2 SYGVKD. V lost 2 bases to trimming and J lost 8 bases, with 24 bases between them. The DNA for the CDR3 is TGTGCCATCAGTGAGCCCGGACTGCCCGGAGTGGAATCAGGGGAGCTGTTTTTT. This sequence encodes CAISEPGLPGVESGELFF.

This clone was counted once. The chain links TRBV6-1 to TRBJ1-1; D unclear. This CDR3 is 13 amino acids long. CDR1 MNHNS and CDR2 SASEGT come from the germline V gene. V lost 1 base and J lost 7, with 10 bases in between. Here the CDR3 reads CASSEVITDEAFF. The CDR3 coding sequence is TGTGCCAGCAGTGAAGTAATAACAGATGAAGCTTTCTTT.

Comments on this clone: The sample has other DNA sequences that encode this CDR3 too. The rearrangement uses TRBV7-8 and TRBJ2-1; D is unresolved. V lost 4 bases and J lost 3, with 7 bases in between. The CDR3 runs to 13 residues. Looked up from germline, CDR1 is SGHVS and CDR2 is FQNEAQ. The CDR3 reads CASSSSGYNEQFF. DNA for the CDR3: TGTGCCAGCAGCTCCTCTGGCTACAATGAGCAGTTCTTC.

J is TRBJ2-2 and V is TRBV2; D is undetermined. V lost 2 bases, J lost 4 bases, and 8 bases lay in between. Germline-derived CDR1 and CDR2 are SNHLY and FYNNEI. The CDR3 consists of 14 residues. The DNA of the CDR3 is TGTGCCAGCAGTGAATTGCGGTTCACCGGGGAGCTGTTTTTT. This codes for CASSELRFTGELFF.

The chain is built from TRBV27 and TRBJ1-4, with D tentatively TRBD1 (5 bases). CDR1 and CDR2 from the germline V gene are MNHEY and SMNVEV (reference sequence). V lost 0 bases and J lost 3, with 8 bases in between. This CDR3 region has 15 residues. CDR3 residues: CASSLSLGANEKLFF. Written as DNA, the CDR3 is TGTGCCAGCAGTTTATCGCTGGGGGCTAATGAAAAACTGTTTTTT.

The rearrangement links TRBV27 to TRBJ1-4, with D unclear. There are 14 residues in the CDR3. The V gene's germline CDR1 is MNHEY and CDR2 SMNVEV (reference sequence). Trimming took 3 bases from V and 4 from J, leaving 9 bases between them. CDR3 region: CASSFNGGNEKLFF. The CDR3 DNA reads TGTGCCAGCAGTTTTAACGGCGGTAATGAAAAACTGTTTTTT. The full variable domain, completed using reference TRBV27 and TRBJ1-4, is EAQVTQNPRYLITVTGKKLTVTCSQNMNHEYMSWYRQDPGLGLRQIYYSMNVEVTDKGDVPEGYKVSRKEKRNFPLILESPSPNQTSLYFCASSFNGGNEKLFFGSGTQLSVL.

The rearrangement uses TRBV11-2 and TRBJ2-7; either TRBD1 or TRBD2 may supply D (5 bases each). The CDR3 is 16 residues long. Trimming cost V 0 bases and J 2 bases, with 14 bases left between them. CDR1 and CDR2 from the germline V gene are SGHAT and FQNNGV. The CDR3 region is CASSLELWGPTYEQYF. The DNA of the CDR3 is TGTGCCAGCAGCTTAGAGCTTTGGGGACCTACCTACGAGCAGTACTTC.

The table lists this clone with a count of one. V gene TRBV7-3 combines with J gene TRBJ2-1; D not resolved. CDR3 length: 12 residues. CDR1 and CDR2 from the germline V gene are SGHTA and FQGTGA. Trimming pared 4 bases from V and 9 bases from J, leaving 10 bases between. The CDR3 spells CASSSEDGEQFF. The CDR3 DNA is TGTGCCAGCAGCTCCGAAGACGGTGAGCAGTTCTTC.

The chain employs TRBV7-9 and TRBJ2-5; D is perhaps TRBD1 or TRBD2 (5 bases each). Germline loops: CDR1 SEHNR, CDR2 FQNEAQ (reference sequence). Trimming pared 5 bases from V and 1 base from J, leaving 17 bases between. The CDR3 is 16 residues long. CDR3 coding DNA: TGTGCCAGCAGCCCCACTACATGGGGGACCCAAGAGACCCAGTACTTC. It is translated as CASSPTTWGTQETQYF.

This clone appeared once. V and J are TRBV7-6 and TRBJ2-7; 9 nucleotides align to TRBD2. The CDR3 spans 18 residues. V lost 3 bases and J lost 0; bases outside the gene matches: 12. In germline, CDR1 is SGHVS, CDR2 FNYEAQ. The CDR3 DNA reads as TGTGCCAGCAGCTTGCCTAGCGGGACCGGGGACGCCTCCTACGAGCAGTACTTC. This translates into CASSLPSGTGDASYEQYF.

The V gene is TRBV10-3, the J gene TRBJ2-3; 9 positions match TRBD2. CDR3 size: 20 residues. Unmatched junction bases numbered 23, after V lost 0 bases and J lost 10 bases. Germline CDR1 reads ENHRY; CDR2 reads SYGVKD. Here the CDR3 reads CAISESDSTLAGVVFGAQYF. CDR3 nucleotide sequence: TGTGCCATCAGTGAGTCGGACAGTACCTTAGCGGGAGTAGTCTTTGGTGCGCAGTATTTT.

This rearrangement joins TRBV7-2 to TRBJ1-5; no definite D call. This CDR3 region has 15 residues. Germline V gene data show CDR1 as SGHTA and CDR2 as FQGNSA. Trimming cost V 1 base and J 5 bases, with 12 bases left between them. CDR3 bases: TGTGCCAGCAGCTTAGGCGGCTTTATGCATCAGCCCCAGCATTTT. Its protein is CASSLGGFMHQPQHF. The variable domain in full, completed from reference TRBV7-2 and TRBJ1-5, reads GAGVSQSPSNKVTEKGKDVELRCDPISGHTALYWYRQSLGQGLEFLIYFQGNSAPDKSGLPSDRFSAERTGGSVSTLTIQRTQQEDSAVYLCASSLGGFMHQPQHFGDGTRLSIL.

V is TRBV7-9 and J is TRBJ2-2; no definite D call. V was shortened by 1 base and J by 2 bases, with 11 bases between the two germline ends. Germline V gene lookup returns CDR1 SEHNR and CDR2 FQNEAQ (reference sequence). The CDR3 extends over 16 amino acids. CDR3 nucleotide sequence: TGTGCCAGCAGCTTAGTGGCCACTGTTAACACCGGGGAGCTGTTTTTT. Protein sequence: CASSLVATVNTGELFF.

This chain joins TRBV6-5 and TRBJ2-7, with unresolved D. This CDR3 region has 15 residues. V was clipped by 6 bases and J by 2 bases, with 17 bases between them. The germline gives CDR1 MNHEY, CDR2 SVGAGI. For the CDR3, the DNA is TGTGCCAGCAGCGCCCTGCCTGGGGAAACCTACGAGCAGTACTTC. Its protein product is CASSALPGETYEQYF.

The CDR3 DNA sequence: TGTGCCAGCTCACTTCGGTCGGCAGGGGGTAACAATGAGCAGTTCTTC. Amino acid sequence: CASSLRSAGGNNEQFF. The chain links TRBV18 to TRBJ2-1, with TRBD1 matching 7 bases. Germline CDR1 and CDR2: KGHSH and LQKENI. V dropped 4 bases and J dropped 5; count of bases not matched to a gene: 11. The CDR3 runs 16 residues.

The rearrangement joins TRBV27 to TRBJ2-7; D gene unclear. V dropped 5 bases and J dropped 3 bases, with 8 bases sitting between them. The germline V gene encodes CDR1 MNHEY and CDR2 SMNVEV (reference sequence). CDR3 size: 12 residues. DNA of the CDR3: TGTGCCAGCAGTGGCACCTACTACGAGCAGTACTTC. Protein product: CASSGTYYEQYF.

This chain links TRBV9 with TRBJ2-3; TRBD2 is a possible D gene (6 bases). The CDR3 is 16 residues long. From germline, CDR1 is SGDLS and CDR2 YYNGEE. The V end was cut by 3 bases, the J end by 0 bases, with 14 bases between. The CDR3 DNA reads TGTGCCAGCAGCGCGCTTCAGCGGGCTAGCACAGATACGCAGTATTTT. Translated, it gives CASSALQRASTDTQYF.

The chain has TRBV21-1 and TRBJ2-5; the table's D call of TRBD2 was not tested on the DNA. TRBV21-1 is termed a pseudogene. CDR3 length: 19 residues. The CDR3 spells CASSNASLRVQRGEETQYF. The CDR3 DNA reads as TGTGCCAGCAGCAATGCGTCTCTGCGTGTGCAGCGGGGGGAAGAGACCCAGTACTTC.